The clone carrying this TCR beta chain was recorded a few times. The antigen remains unidentified. This specimen comes from a study of OX40 agonist ivuxolimab in advanced cancers. Study-level background: Partial responses occurred in Three dose-escalation patients, one with hepatocellular carcinoma and two with cutaneous melanoma.

Patients who had autoimmune disease history or got systemic immunosuppression were left out. Study findings and constraints: The work left the antigen specificity of expanded peripheral T cells undetermined. More expanded clones were seen, on average, in CD8+ T cells than in CD4+.

The CDR3 totals 16 residues. Germline V gene data show CDR1 as SEHNR and CDR2 as FQNEAQ (reference sequence). V lost 1 base, J lost 4 bases, and 9 bases stayed unmatched. Libraries were prepared by immunoSEQ multiplex PCR; TCRdb keeps only in-frame clonotypes and omits some of them. This table holds 45,000 or so clones, under 95% found once. The sample was CD4+ or CD8+ T cells sorted from blood, taken in a trial of the OX40 agonist ivuxolimab. V gene TRBV7-9 combines with J gene TRBJ2-7, with TRBD2 identical over 8 bases. The source of this sequence is an adult with an advanced solid tumor such as melanoma, head and neck, liver or kidney cancer. CDR3 nucleotides: TGTGCCAGCAGCTTAGGTGCCAGCGGGGGTTGGTACGAGCAGTACTTC. Encoded protein: CASSLGASGGWYEQYF.